This TCR beta chain comes out of a study of identical twins. This clonotype was seen only a few times. Its antigen is not known. Findings of the study overall: There were fewer insertions in abundant cord blood beta clonotypes, but memory repertoires showed no such pattern. Modeled out-of-frame TCR alpha sharing in monozygotic twins fell below observed levels. Some out-of-frame alpha sequences were shared by twins, and these showed excess low generation probability.

The CDR3 is made up of 16 amino acids. The germline V gene encodes CDR1 SGDLS and CDR2 YYNGEE. V lost 0 bases, J lost 1 base, and 12 bases lay in between. TCRdb re-called the 5' RACE reads with MiXCR, one entry per CDR3 protein. This sample has roughly 1.6 million distinct CDR3 sequences, with around a third found just once. The sequenced sample consisted of cord blood. The V gene is TRBV9, the J gene TRBJ2-3, with unresolved D. The receptor comes from a newborn girl in good health. CDR3 bases: TGTGCCAGCAGCGTAGCTGGAGCTTGGGGCACAGATACGCAGTATTTT. Its protein is CASSVAGAWGTDTQYF. Full variable domain (outside the CDR3, taken from reference TRBV9 and TRBJ2-3): DSGVTQTPKHLITATGQRVTLRCSPRSGDLSVYWYQQSLDQGLQFLIQYYNGEERAKGNILERFSAQQFPDLHSELNLSSLELGDSALYFCASSVAGAWGTDTQYFGPGTRLTVL.